This T cell receptor beta chain came from a study of CD8 T cells in ankylosing spondylitis. Library preparation for TCR beta used quantitative 5'-RACE with molecular barcodes. TCRdb analysed the 5' RACE reads with MiXCR anew, one entry per CDR3 protein. The top ten hold approximately 40% of the sample, which has over 200,000 distinct CDR3 sequences, 15% to 20% seen once. The CDR3 is made up of 16 amino acids. Unmatched junction bases numbered 7, after V lost 6 bases and J lost 1 base. Germline loops: CDR1 SGHNT, CDR2 YENEEA. Whole-study findings and limits: Clones tied to disease were said to be significantly enriched in matched ankylosing spondylitis synovial fluid. What seemed typical of ankylosing spondylitis blood was a TCR beta motif built from roughly eight highly homologous variants. In reactive arthritis synovial fluid and blood, some motif variants had been reported before.

A note on this clonotype: Its target is unknown.

This chain connects TRBV11-3 to TRBJ2-2; 8 bases align to TRBD2. This clonotype was obtained from a male donor with ankylosing spondylitis. Sequenced sample: blood, either unsorted or a sorted T cell fraction (not recorded which). CDR3 in amino acids: CASRLPGLGNTGELFF. Here the CDR3 DNA reads TGTGCCAGCAGACTTCCGGGACTAGGGAACACCGGGGAGCTGTTTTTT.